A selection of T cell receptor beta chains follows, all from one sample in a study of T cells in Graves' hyperthyroidism and ophthalmopathy. TCRdb re-called the multiplex PCR reads through MiXCR, storing one row per CDR3 protein. This table holds roughly 700,000 distinct CDR3 sequences, roughly 15% found once. The sequenced sample was blood. These TCRs come from a woman aged 18-29 years with Graves' hyperthyroidism. Each CDR3 is given with its conserved first and last residue. A D gene is named only where the DNA matches it firmly. Expanded clones get a size class; other rows say once, few or many, or leave the size out.

d_gene	j_gene	len	v_gene	abundance	CDR3nt	CDR3aa
.	TRBJ1-3	14	TRBV10-3	.	TGTGCCATCCTTGAAGAGGGAAACGGAAACACCATATATTTT	CAILEEGNGNTIYF
.	TRBJ2-5	14	TRBV5-1	.	TGCGCCAGCCTCCGGGACCCCTCGAAAGAGACCCAGTACTTC	CASLRDPSKETQYF
.	TRBJ2-2	15	TRBV7-9	once	TGTGCCAGCAGCCACACAAAAACGAACACCGGGGAGCTGTTTTTT	CASSHTKTNTGELFF
TRBD1	TRBJ1-3	15	TRBV7-2	few	TGTGCCAGCAGCTTAGCGGGACAGGGTCGGAACACCATATATTTT	CASSLAGQGRNTIYF
TRBD2	TRBJ2-1	11	TRBV30	many	TGTGCCTGGGGGAGGGCAGGAGAGCAGTTCTTC	CAWGRAGEQFF
TRBD1	TRBJ1-2	16	TRBV28	many	TGTGCCAGCACCTCAGGTGGCAGGGGGCAGGACTATGGCTACACCTTC	CASTSGGRGQDYGYTF
.	TRBJ1-2	16	TRBV5-4	.	TGTGCCAGCAGCTCCCGGGCCCCCGCAACTAACTATGGCTACACCTTC	CASSSRAPATNYGYTF
TRBD2	TRBJ2-1	15	TRBV6-2/TRBV6-3	.	TGTGCCAGCAGTTACTGGGGACTAGGAAACAATGAGCAGTTCTTC	CASSYWGLGNNEQFF
.	TRBJ2-1	15	TRBV18	.	TGTGCCAGCTCACCAAAGGCAGGGTCCTACAATGAGCAGTTCTTC	CASSPKAGSYNEQFF
TRBD1	TRBJ2-7	15	TRBV24-1	.	TGTGCCACCAGTCCCGGGACAGGGGTCTCCTACGAGCAGTACTTC	CATSPGTGVSYEQYF
.	TRBJ1-1	15	TRBV12-3/TRBV12-4	many	TGTGCCAGCAGTTCCCAGCGGATGATGAACACTGAAGCTTTCTTT	CASSSQRMMNTEAFF
TRBD1	TRBJ1-1	15	TRBV29-1	many	TGCAGCGTTGAATGGGGTGACAGGGGGAGGACTGAAGCTTTCTTT	CSVEWGDRGRTEAFF
TRBD2	TRBJ2-1	15	TRBV7-2	many	TGTGCCAGCAGCCTTAGCGGGAGGGTCCTCAATGAGCAGTTCTTC	CASSLSGRVLNEQFF
.	TRBJ2-1	15	TRBV5-1	many	TGCGCCAGCAGCTTGGGCGTAGGTTCCTACAATGAGCAGTTCTTC	CASSLGVGSYNEQFF
TRBD2	TRBJ2-3	14	TRBV30	few	TGTGCCTGGATGCACAGCGGGATCACAGATACGCAGTATTTT	CAWMHSGITDTQYF
TRBD2	TRBJ2-3	16	TRBV29-1	.	TGCAGCGTCCCCCGAACCGGGACTAGCTCCACAGATACGCAGTATTTT	CSVPRTGTSSTDTQYF
.	TRBJ2-7	12	TRBV29-1	.	TGCAGCGCCGTAAAGGACGTGAACGAGCAGTACTTC	CSAVKDVNEQYF
.	TRBJ1-5	15	TRBV2	many	TGTGCCAGCAGTGAAAAAAACGGCGACAATCAGCCCCAGCATTTT	CASSEKNGDNQPQHF
.	TRBJ1-5	14	TRBV2	many	TGTGCCAGCAGTCCTCAGGGGAATCGTCAGCCCCAGCATTTT	CASSPQGNRQPQHF
.	TRBJ2-7	14	TRBV20-1	many	TGCAGTGCTAGAGAAGGGGCAGGCCCGGGCGAGCAGTACTTC	CSAREGAGPGEQYF
TRBD1	TRBJ2-3	18	TRBV4-3	.	TGCGCCAGCAGCCAAGAGGGAGGACAGGGCCGATTTGTAGATACGCAGTATTTT	CASSQEGGQGRFVDTQYF
.	TRBJ1-2	13	TRBV5-5	.	TGTGCCAGCAGCTTGGAACCGGGCTATGGCTACACCTTC	CASSLEPGYGYTF
.	TRBJ2-3	16	TRBV7-9	few	TGTGCCAGCAGCCCACCGGAGGCCCTAAAGAGGGATACGCAGTATTTT	CASSPPEALKRDTQYF
TRBD1	TRBJ2-3	13	TRBV24-1	few	TGTGCCACCAGAGGACAGGGGGGAGATACGCAGTATTTT	CATRGQGGDTQYF
.	TRBJ1-1	15	TRBV6-2/TRBV6-3	few	TGTGCCAGCAGTTACGCTAATTACAGAAACACTGAAGCTTTCTTT	CASSYANYRNTEAFF
TRBD2	TRBJ2-2	13	TRBV11-3	many	TGTGCCAGTGCGGGAGTGAGAACCGGGGAGCTGTTTTTT	CASAGVRTGELFF
.	TRBJ2-2	14	TRBV30	many	TGTGCCTGGAGTGTTCTGTACAGGGACGGGGAGCTGTTTTTT	CAWSVLYRDGELFF
.	TRBJ1-6	16	TRBV5-1	.	TGCGCCAGCAGCTTGGGAGGCAGCCCGAGGAATTCACCCCTCCACTTT	CASSLGGSPRNSPLHF
TRBD1	TRBJ1-1	13	TRBV6-2/TRBV6-3	many	TGTGCCAGCAACCTCAGGGGGTACACTGAAGCTTTCTTT	CASNLRGYTEAFF
TRBD2	TRBJ2-5	15	TRBV29-1	few	TGCAGCGTTGATATCGCGGGAGCCAGCTTTACGACCCAGTACTTC	CSVDIAGASFTTQYF
.	TRBJ2-1	13	TRBV6-2/TRBV6-3	.	TGTGCCAGCAGTTCTATCGGGCGCGCTGAGCAGTTCTTC	CASSSIGRAEQFF
TRBD1	TRBJ1-1	15	TRBV7-8	many	TGTGCCAGCAGCCCAAGGGACAGACAGAACACTGAAGCTTTCTTT	CASSPRDRQNTEAFF
.	TRBJ1-3	14	TRBV20-1	few	TGCAGTGCTGGGCCTTTGGGCTCTGGAAACACCATATATTTT	CSAGPLGSGNTIYF
TRBD2	TRBJ2-1	15	TRBV27	many	TGTGCCAGCAGTTTACAACTAGCGGGAGCCTATGAGCAGTTCTTC	CASSLQLAGAYEQFF
TRBD1	TRBJ1-6	15	TRBV28	few	TGTGCCAGCAGTTCCCGGACAGGGGCCGTCTCACCCCTCCACTTT	CASSSRTGAVSPLHF
.	TRBJ1-1	13	TRBV29-1	.	TGCAGCGTCCAACATACAGGCAACACTGAAGCTTTCTTT	CSVQHTGNTEAFF